This record concerns one T cell receptor beta chain sequence. Its matching antigen is unknown. The data belong to a study of blood T cell dynamics during melanoma immunotherapy. Study-wide background: First-line therapy was either pembrolizumab or nivolumab with ipilimumab for metastatic melanoma.

General study findings and limits: PBMC repertoires of eventual disease-control patients split at W3 into clonality or diversity gains.

Assay used: immunoSEQ multiplex PCR; TCRdb lists only in-frame clones, some missing. The repertoire holds tens of thousands of clones, with around 92% as singletons. The CDR3 loop spans 14 amino acids. V lost 0 bases, J lost 4 bases, and 8 bases lay in between. The germline gives CDR1 SGDLS, CDR2 YYNGEE. Time point specified: pre-treatment baseline. Blood was drawn before treatment and at week 3 after checkpoint blockade. No patient had earlier systemic cancer treatment, concurrent immunosuppressants, or another active cancer. The sequenced sample was blood, obtained from a patient treated with checkpoint blockade. The V and J genes are TRBV9 and TRBJ1-3; D is perhaps TRBD1 (5 bases). The TCR was taken from a human donor with melanoma. The DNA for the CDR3 is TGTGCCAGCAGCGTAGCAGGGCGCGGAAACACCATATATTTT. As protein: CASSVAGRGNTIYF.